The clone carrying this T cell receptor beta chain occurred many times. This entry comes from a study of low-dose radiotherapy and immunotherapy resistance in tumors. Study-wide background: Patients of Cohort 1 had 0.5 Gy fractions every 2 weeks, which summed to 6.5 Gy. Oral aspirin at 300 mg was taken daily by patients for four cycles, beginning on cycle 1 day 1.

There are 11 residues in the CDR3. Looked up from germline, CDR1 is SQVTM and CDR2 is ANQGSEA. Losses at the gene ends were 6 bases for V and 7 bases for J; bases not matched to a gene: 4. Alpha and beta chains were covered, as first-strand cDNA relied on TRAV- and TRBV-specific primers. It was with a constant-region primer and a V-primer adapter that TCRs were amplified over roughly 19 PCR cycles. The mRNA which had been isolated was amplified by in vitro transcription. Each CDR3 protein gets one entry after TCRdb re-called the reads with MiXCR. Found here are tens of thousands of distinct CDR3 sequences, roughly 19% of them singletons; the top ten hold 10% to 15%. The time point here: after trial treatment. Treatment denoted: LDRT plus nivolumab, ipilimumab, low-dose cyclophosphamide and aspirin (RACIN trial). Treatment combined nivolumab, ipilimumab, aspirin, low-dose cyclophosphamide and low-dose radiotherapy in a dose-escalation trial.

The chain joins TRBV29-1 to TRBJ1-1, with TRBD1 identical over 8 bases. Sample: PBMCs, taken after low-dose radiotherapy plus immunotherapy. This clonotype originated in a female donor with ovarian cancer. As DNA, the CDR3 is TGCAGCGTCGACAGGGGTGGTGAAGCTTTCTTT. Its translation: CSVDRGGEAFF.